The present T cell receptor (beta chain) was sequenced within a study of cytomegalovirus exposure and HLA in healthy donors. Study conclusions and caveats: About 90% or about 30% of the time was how often most TCR beta V segments were productive, according to an earlier analysis. Listed as cytomegalovirus-associated were 150 to 200 TCR beta chains. A later analysis appeared to link common viral pathogens to several of the most significant clusters.

At collection, donors were nominally healthy, but unrecorded immune exposures were probable. This clone was detected a few times. Its specificity is not known. This CDR3 region has 15 residues. CDR1 LNHDA and CDR2 SQIVND come from the germline V gene (reference sequence). V dropped 3 bases and J dropped 3 bases, with 15 bases sitting between them. The PCR contained 60 Vbeta and 13 Jbeta primers. Sequencing was performed with immunoSEQ multiplex PCR; in TCRdb, only in-frame clones are kept and a portion is missing. The sample carries about 120,000 clones, roughly 80% recorded once. Sequenced input: PBMCs. The genes are TRBV19 and TRBJ2-7; the D gene is possibly TRBD2 (5 bases). This TCR came from a woman aged 50 to 60 in good health and CMV-seronegative. The CDR3 DNA sequence: TGTGCCAGTAGTATGAGCGAGGGATCCCACTACGAGCAGTACTTC. Protein product: CASSMSEGSHYEQYF.